This is a list of T cell receptor beta chains from one sample in a study of blood T cell repertoires in COVID-19. Method: immunoSEQ multiplex PCR; TCRdb's copy keeps in-frame clones and lacks some. The repertoire holds about 140,000 clones, with roughly 80% as singletons. The sample was peripheral blood. The receptor source for this set is a human donor in a cohort sampled during active COVID-19. The CDR3 runs from the conserved cysteine through the conserved F or W. D genes are given only for firm matches. Some rows mark clone size as missing; the rest say once, few, many or name a class of expanded clone.

clone_size	d_call	v_call	j_call	cdr3_nt	cdr3_aa
.	TRBD1	TRBV3-1/TRBV3-2	TRBJ2-3	TGTGCCAGCAGCCCATACAGGGGAACAGATACGCAGTATTTT	CASSPYRGTDTQYF
.	.	TRBV20-1	TRBJ1-2	TGCAGTGTCGTCAGGGTTCTAGGCTACACCTTC	CSVVRVLGYTF
.	TRBD1	TRBV7-3	TRBJ2-3	TGTGCCAGCAGCTCCACCGGACAGGGGGCCACAGATACGCAGTATTTT	CASSSTGQGATDTQYF
.	.	TRBV19	TRBJ1-2	TGTGCCAGTAGTATAGGGGCAAGCTATGGCTACACCTTC	CASSIGASYGYTF
.	TRBD1	TRBV28	TRBJ1-2	TGTGCCAGCAGTGGACAGGGATGGAGCTATGGCTACACCTTC	CASSGQGWSYGYTF
.	TRBD2	TRBV27	TRBJ2-1	TGTGCCAGCAGCTCCGGGGGGGGGCCTCCATACAATGAGCAGTTCTTC	CASSSGGGPPYNEQFF
.	TRBD1	TRBV6-5	TRBJ2-7	TGTGCCAGCAGTTACAGGGGACAGGGGGCGGGCGAGCAGTACTTC	CASSYRGQGAGEQYF
few	.	TRBV5-1	TRBJ1-6	TGCGCCAGCAGCCCCGACAGCCAGAATTCACCCCTCCACTTT	CASSPDSQNSPLHF
.	TRBD2	TRBV7-2	TRBJ2-3	TGTGCCAGCAGCTCGTTTTTATTCAGAACTAGCGGGGGGACAGATACGCAGTATTTT	CASSSFLFRTSGGTDTQYF
.	.	TRBV5-4	TRBJ1-2	TGTGCCAGCAGCTTGCGGGGGGCGCAGAGGGGCTATGGCTACACCTTC	CASSLRGAQRGYGYTF
.	TRBD2	TRBV7-3	TRBJ2-5	TGTGCCAGCAGCATCGCGGGGGGAGAAGAGACCCAGTACTTC	CASSIAGGEETQYF
.	TRBD2	TRBV14	TRBJ2-5	TGTGCCAGCAGCGCCCCCGGACTAGCGGGGGGGGGAACCCAGTACTTC	CASSAPGLAGGGTQYF
.	TRBD1	TRBV19	TRBJ1-5	TGTGCCAGTAGTCCCCGGGACAGCAGCAATCAGCCCCAGCATTTT	CASSPRDSSNQPQHF
.	.	TRBV15	TRBJ1-3	TGTGCCACCAGCAGATCAACGTCAGCGGGGGGCACTGGAAACACCATATATTTT	CATSRSTSAGGTGNTIYF
.	.	TRBV5-4	TRBJ2-2	TGTGCCAGCAGCTCTTCCGTTGACAGGCTCGGGGAGCTGTTTTTT	CASSSSVDRLGELFF
.	TRBD2	TRBV6-5	TRBJ2-1	TGTGCCAGCAGCCGCGGGGGGACGGACAATGAGCAGTTCTTC	CASSRGGTDNEQFF
.	TRBD1	TRBV7-3	TRBJ2-7	TGTGCCAGCAGCCCGGACAGGAGCTCCTACGAGCAGTACTTC	CASSPDRSSYEQYF
.	TRBD2	TRBV10-2	TRBJ2-1	TGCGCCAGCAGTGAGTTCACTGGGGGGGCCTACAATGAGCAGTTCTTC	CASSEFTGGAYNEQFF
.	TRBD1	TRBV29-1	TRBJ2-7	TGCAGCGTTCGAACAGGGGGCAACTCCGAGCAGTACTTC	CSVRTGGNSEQYF
.	.	TRBV28	TRBJ2-6	TGTGCCAGCAGTTTGAGGGCGACCAGCCCTGGGGCCAACGTCCTGACTTTC	CASSLRATSPGANVLTF
.	TRBD1	TRBV5-1	TRBJ2-2	TGCGCCAGCAGCTTAGGGGACAGGGTGAGCGGGGAGCTGTTTTTT	CASSLGDRVSGELFF
.	.	TRBV19	TRBJ1-1	TGTGCCAGTAGCAATAAGAGGGCTATGAACACTGAAGCTTTCTTT	CASSNKRAMNTEAFF
.	.	TRBV24-1	TRBJ2-3	TGTGCCACCAGGGCCCATAGCACAGATACGCAGTATTTT	CATRAHSTDTQYF
.	.	TRBV5-1	TRBJ2-3	TGCGCCAGCAGCTTGGGTCCAGGGGACACAGATACGCAGTATTTT	CASSLGPGDTDTQYF
.	TRBD1	TRBV7-2	TRBJ1-1	TGTGCCAGCAGCGCCCGACAGGGGAGAGACACTGAAGCTTTCTTT	CASSARQGRDTEAFF
.	.	TRBV6-2/TRBV6-3	TRBJ1-1	TGTGCCAGCAGTTACTCGCGTGAGAACACTGAAGCTTTCTTT	CASSYSRENTEAFF
.	.	TRBV11-2	TRBJ2-7	TGTGCCAGCAGCCTACTGGGAGGGGGCTACGAGCAGTACTTC	CASSLLGGGYEQYF
.	TRBD2	TRBV28	TRBJ2-6	TGTGCCAGCACCCAAGGACTAGCGGGGGACTCTGGGGCCAACGTCCTGACTTTC	CASTQGLAGDSGANVLTF
.	.	TRBV7-2	TRBJ2-7	TGTGCCAGCAGCTCCAGACAGGCCGCCACCTACGAGCAGTACTTC	CASSSRQAATYEQYF
.	TRBD1	TRBV18	TRBJ1-5	TGTGCCAGCTCACCTCCGGGACAGGGGGGCCTCGGGCAGCCCCAGCATTTT	CASSPPGQGGLGQPQHF
.	TRBD2	TRBV20-1	TRBJ2-7	TGCAGTGCTAGTCCCCCTAGCGGGGGGACATTCTCCTACGAGCAGTACTTC	CSASPPSGGTFSYEQYF
.	.	TRBV3-1/TRBV3-2	TRBJ2-5	TGTGCCAGCAGCCAAGTCGGGGGATACCAAGAGACCCAGTACTTC	CASSQVGGYQETQYF
.	TRBD2	TRBV20-1	TRBJ2-3	TGCAGTGCTAGTCTAGCGGGGGGGCGTGTGAGAGATACGCAGTATTTT	CSASLAGGRVRDTQYF
.	.	TRBV2	TRBJ2-7	TGTGCCAGCAGTAGTCCGAGAGTCTACGAGCAGTACTTC	CASSSPRVYEQYF
.	TRBD1	TRBV27	TRBJ1-2	TGTGCCAGCAGTCCGGAGACAGGGTTCTATGGCTACACCTTC	CASSPETGFYGYTF